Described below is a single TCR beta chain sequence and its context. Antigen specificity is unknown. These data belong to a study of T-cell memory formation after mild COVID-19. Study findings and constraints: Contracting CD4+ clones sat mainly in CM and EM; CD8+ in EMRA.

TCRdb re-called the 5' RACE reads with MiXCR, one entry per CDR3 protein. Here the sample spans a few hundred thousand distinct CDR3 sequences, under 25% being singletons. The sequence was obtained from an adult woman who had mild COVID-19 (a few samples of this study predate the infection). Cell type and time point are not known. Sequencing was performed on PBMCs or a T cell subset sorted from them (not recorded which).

CDR3 sequence reads: CASSLRTGPTGELFF. The CDR3, as DNA: TGTGCCAGCAGCTTAAGGACAGGGCCGACCGGGGAGCTGTTTTTT. This chain links TRBV11-3 with TRBJ2-2; TRBD1 agrees at 8 bases. CDR3 length: 15 residues. Germline lookup yields CDR1 SGHNT and CDR2 YENEEA. The V segment lost 2 bases and the J segment 5 bases; nucleotides outside the gene matches: 4.